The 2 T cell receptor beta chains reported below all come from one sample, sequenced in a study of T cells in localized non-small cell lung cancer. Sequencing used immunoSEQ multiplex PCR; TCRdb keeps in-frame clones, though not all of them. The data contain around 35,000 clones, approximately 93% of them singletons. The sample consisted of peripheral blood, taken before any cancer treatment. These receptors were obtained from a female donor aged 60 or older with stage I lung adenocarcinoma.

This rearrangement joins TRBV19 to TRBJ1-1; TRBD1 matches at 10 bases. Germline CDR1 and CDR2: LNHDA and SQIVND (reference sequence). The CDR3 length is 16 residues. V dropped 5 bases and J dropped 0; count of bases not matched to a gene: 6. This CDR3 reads CASSSRTGGLNTEAFF. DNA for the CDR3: TGTGCCAGTAGTTCACGGACAGGGGGGCTGAACACTGAAGCTTTCTTT. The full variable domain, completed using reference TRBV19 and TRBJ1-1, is DGGITQSPKYLFRKEGQNVTLSCEQNLNHDAMYWYRQDPGQGLRLIYYSQIVNDFQKGDIAEGYSVSREKKESFPLTVTSAQKNPTAFYLCASSSRTGGLNTEAFFGQGTRLTVV.

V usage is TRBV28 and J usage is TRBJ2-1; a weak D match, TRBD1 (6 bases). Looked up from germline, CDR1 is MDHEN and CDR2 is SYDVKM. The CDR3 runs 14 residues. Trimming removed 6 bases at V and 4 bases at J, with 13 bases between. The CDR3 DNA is TGTGCCAGCAGGATCTGGACAGCTTACAATGAGCAGTTCTTC. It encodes CASRIWTAYNEQFF.